This T cell receptor beta chain was retrieved from a study of T cells after yellow fever vaccination. Overall study results and limits: The study noted that FACS-sorted repertoires could contain abundant clonotypes contaminating from the bulk population.

TCRdb passed the 5' RACE reads through MiXCR, listing each CDR3 protein once. The data show 200,000 to 300,000 distinct CDR3 sequences, around 3.5% seen once. This clonotype was observed at least ten times. Its matching antigen is unknown. This receptor was taken from a man aged 18 to 35 who received the YFV17D yellow fever vaccine. Here the sequenced sample was PBMCs, taken 15 days after the yellow fever booster vaccination.

The CDR3 bases are TGCGCCAGCAGCTCGAATAGCGGGGGAATCGCCTACGAGCAGTACTTC. Translation: CASSSNSGGIAYEQYF. This rearrangement joins TRBV5-1 to TRBJ2-7; 9 bases are shared with TRBD2. The CDR3 consists of 16 residues. The germline V gene has CDR1 SGHRS and CDR2 YFSETQ. The V and J ends lost 3 bases and 2 bases, in that order; junction bases with no gene match: 9. The variable domain in full, with the rest retrieved from reference TRBV5-1 and TRBJ2-7, is KAGVTQTPRYLIKTRGQQVTLSCSPISGHRSVSWYQQTPGQGLQFLFEYFSETQRNKGNFPGRFSGRQFSNSRSEMNVSTLELGDSALYLCASSSNSGGIAYEQYFGPGTRLTVT.